This T cell receptor (beta chain) comes out of a study of T cell repertoires in cytomegalovirus infection. Trimming shortened V by 5 bases and J by 6 bases, and 19 bases separated the two germline ends. The CDR3 totals 15 residues. Germline CDR1 reads MDHEN; CDR2 reads SYDVKM. As to this clonotype: Its antigen is still unknown.

General study results and limits: Totalled public TCR beta family frequency picked out people who carried CMV plus the relevant HLA. Dominating the ex vivo response were TCR beta clonotypes that were CMV-specific and HLA-C-restricted.

A single record per CDR3 protein comes from TCRdb applying MiXCR to the reads. Of some 120,000 distinct CDR3 sequences in the sample, about a tenth were seen once. The receptor was derived from a human donor in good health (CMV status not recorded). Some clones in this sample may be carry-over from other donors' samples. This chain links TRBV28 with TRBJ1-2, with TRBD1 as a possible D gene (5 bases). The sequenced material came from PBMCs, sequenced either directly or after in vitro stimulation (not recorded which). In nucleotides, the CDR3 is TGTGCCAGCAGTACTGACCCCAGGGACTTCAATGGCTACACCTTC. Protein sequence: CASSTDPRDFNGYTF.